This is a list of T cell receptor beta chains from one sample in a study of T cells after yellow fever vaccination. One entry per CDR3 protein, called by TCRdb with MiXCR from the 5' RACE reads. Of around 400,000 distinct CDR3 sequences in the sample, approximately 10% were seen once. Source: PBMCs, taken on the day of the first yellow fever vaccination. These receptors were taken from a man aged 18 to 30 who received the YFV17D yellow fever vaccine. Each CDR3 is given with its conserved first and last residue. A D gene is named only where the DNA matches it firmly. Size is stated for part of the rows, as once, few or many counts, or as a class when the clone is expanded.

>TRBV5-1|-|few|TRBJ1-4
TGCGCCAGCAGCTTAAGGAGAAACACGGATAATGAAAAACTGTTTTTT
CASSLRRNTDNEKLFF
>TRBV27|TRBD2|few|TRBJ2-7
TGTGCCAGTCAGACTAGCGGGGGATCCTACGAGCAGTACTTC
CASQTSGGSYEQYF
>TRBV7-2|-|many|TRBJ1-5
TGTGCCAGCAGCTTGGAAGTTTATAGCAATCAGCCCCAGCATTTT
CASSLEVYSNQPQHF
>TRBV19|-|-|TRBJ1-1
TGTGCCAGTAGTATAGCCGGGACACCAAACACTGAAGCTTTCTTT
CASSIAGTPNTEAFF
>TRBV29-1|-|-|TRBJ1-1
TGCAGCGTTCGGGGGGGTGCGTACACTGAAGCTTTCTTT
CSVRGGAYTEAFF
>TRBV15|TRBD1|-|TRBJ2-3
TGTGCCACTGCCGAGGGACGGGGACAGGAGACAGATACGCAGTATTTT
CATAEGRGQETDTQYF
>TRBV3-1|-|-|TRBJ2-2
TGTGCCAGCAGCCCATGGGCAGAGAACACCGGGGAGCTGTTTTTT
CASSPWAENTGELFF
>TRBV30|-|many|TRBJ2-7
TGTGCCTGGCAGCCCGGGCAGGGCATCGTTTACGAGCAGTACTTC
CAWQPGQGIVYEQYF
>TRBV29-1|-|few|TRBJ2-5
TGCAGCGTTGAAGTGGTGCGGTCCGGGGGGACCCAGTACTTC
CSVEVVRSGGTQYF
>TRBV28|-|-|TRBJ2-2
TGTGCCAGCAGCCCACAGACAGCCAACACCGGGGAGCTGTTTTTT
CASSPQTANTGELFF
>TRBV7-2|TRBD1|-|TRBJ2-2
TGTGCCAGCAGCTACCAGGGGGCTCGGACCGGGGAGCTGTTTTTT
CASSYQGARTGELFF
>TRBV12-3/TRBV12-4|-|-|TRBJ2-5
TGTGCCAGCAGGAAGTATACTCTAGAGGAGACCCAGTACTTC
CASRKYTLEETQYF
>TRBV6-5|TRBD1|few|TRBJ2-2
TGTGCCAGCAGTTTCGAAAACAGGGGATCCGGGGAGCTGTTTTTT
CASSFENRGSGELFF
>TRBV29-1|TRBD2|many|TRBJ2-3
TGCAGCGTTGATATCGGGGGGTTAACGGATACGCAGTATTTT
CSVDIGGLTDTQYF
>TRBV5-1|TRBD2|few|TRBJ2-5
TGCGCCAGCAGCTTACTAGCGGGTATAGAGACCCAGTACTTC
CASSLLAGIETQYF